This T cell receptor beta chain was observed in a study of tumor T cells in aggressive B-cell lymphoma. This CDR3 region has 15 residues. Trimming took 4 bases from V and 5 from J, leaving 18 bases between them. CDR1 is SGHNT and CDR2 is YYREEE in the germline V gene (reference sequence). Profiling relied on immunoSEQ multiplex PCR, and the TCRdb table lists in-frame clones only, not all of them. The sample yields just over 3,000 clones, around 85% seen once. The chain combines TRBV5-4 with TRBJ1-1; D perhaps matches TRBD1 (5 bases). Sequenced sample: tumor tissue. This clonotype was sampled from an adult with diffuse large B cell lymphoma. For the CDR3, the DNA is TGTGCCAGCAGCGTCGAGATCAGGGTCGGTACTGAAGCTTTCTTT. Residues: CASSVEIRVGTEAFF.